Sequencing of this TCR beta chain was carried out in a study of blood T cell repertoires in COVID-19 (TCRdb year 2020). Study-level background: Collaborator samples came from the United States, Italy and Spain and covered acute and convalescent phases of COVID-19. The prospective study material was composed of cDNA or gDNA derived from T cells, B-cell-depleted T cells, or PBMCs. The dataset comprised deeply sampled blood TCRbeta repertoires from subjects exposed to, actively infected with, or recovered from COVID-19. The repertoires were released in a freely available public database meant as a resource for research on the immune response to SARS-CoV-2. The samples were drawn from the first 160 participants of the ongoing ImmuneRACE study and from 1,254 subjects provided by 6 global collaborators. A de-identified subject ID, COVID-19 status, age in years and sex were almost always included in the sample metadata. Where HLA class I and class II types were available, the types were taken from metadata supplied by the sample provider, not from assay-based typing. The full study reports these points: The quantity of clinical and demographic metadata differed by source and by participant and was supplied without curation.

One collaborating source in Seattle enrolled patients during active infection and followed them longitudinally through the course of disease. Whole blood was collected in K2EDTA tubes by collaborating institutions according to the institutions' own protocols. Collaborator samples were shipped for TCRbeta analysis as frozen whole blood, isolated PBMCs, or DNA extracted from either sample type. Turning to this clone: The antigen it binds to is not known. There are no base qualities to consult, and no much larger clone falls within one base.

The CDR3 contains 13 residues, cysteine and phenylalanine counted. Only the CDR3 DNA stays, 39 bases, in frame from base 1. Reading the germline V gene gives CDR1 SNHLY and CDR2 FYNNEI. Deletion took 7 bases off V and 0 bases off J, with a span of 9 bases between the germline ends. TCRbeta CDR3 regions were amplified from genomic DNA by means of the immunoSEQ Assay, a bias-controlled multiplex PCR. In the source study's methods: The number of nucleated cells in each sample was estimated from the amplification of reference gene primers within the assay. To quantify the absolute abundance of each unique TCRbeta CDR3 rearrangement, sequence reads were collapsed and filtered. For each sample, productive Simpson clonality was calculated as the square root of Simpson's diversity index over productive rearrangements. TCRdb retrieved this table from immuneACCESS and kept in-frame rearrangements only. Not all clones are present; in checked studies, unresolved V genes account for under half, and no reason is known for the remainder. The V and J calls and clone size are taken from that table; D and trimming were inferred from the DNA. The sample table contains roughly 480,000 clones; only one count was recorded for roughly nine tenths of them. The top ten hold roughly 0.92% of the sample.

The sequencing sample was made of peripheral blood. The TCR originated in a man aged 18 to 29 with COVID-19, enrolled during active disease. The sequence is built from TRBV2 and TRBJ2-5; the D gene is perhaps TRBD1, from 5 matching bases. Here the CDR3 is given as CASMDTNQETQYF. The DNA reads TGTGCCAGCATGGACACGAACCAAGAGACCCAGTACTTC.